The clone carrying this T cell receptor (beta chain) was picked up many times. Antigen unknown. TCRdb fed the 5' RACE reads into MiXCR, producing one record per CDR3 protein. This sample has about 260,000 distinct CDR3 sequences, with 5.5% to 8% found just once. The CDR3 loop spans 17 amino acids. Germline V gene data show CDR1 as SGHDT and CDR2 as YYEEEE. V lost 3 bases and J lost 1, with 19 bases in between. The data belong to a study of identical twins. General study findings and limits: Beta out-of-frame sequences showed weaker excess sharing between twins. Modeled out-of-frame TCR alpha sharing in monozygotic twins fell below observed levels. There were fewer insertions in abundant cord blood beta clonotypes, but memory repertoires showed no such pattern.

These data were likewise used in another study, on yellow fever vaccine responses in identical twins.

The chain combines TRBV5-6 with TRBJ2-5, with D possibly being TRBD1 or TRBD2 (6 bases each). This sequence originates from a woman under 30 in good health. Sequenced: memory (CD45RO+) T cells sorted from blood. The CDR3 protein is CASSSEGVQLLQETQYF. CDR3 in DNA: TGTGCCAGCAGCTCGGAGGGGGTGCAACTCCTCCAAGAGACCCAGTACTTC.